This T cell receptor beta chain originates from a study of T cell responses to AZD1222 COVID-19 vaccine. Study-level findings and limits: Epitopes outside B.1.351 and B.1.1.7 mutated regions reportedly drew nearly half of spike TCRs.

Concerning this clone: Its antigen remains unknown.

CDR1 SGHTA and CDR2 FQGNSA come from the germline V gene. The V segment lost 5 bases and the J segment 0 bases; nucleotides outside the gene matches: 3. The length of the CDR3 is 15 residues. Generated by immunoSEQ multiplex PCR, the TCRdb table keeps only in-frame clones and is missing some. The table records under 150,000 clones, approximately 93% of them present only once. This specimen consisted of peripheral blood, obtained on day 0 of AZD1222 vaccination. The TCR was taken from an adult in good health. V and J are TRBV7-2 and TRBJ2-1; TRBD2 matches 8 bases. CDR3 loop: CASSALADSYNEQFF. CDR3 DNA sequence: TGTGCCAGCAGCGCACTAGCGGACTCCTACAATGAGCAGTTCTTC.